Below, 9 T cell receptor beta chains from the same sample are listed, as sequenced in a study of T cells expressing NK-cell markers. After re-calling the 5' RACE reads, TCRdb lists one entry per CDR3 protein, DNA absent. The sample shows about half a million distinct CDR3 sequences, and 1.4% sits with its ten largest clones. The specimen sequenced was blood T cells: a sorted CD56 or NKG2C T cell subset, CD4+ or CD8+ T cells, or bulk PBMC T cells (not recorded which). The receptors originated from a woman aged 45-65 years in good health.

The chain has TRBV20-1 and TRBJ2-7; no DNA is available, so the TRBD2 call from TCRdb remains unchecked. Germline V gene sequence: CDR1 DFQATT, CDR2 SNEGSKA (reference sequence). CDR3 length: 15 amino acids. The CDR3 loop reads CSARVEADPSYEQYF.

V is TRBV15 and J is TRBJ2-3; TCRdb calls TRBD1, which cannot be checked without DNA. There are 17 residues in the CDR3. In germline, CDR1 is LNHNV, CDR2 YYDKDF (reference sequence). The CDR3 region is CATSRVAGTGGADTQYF.

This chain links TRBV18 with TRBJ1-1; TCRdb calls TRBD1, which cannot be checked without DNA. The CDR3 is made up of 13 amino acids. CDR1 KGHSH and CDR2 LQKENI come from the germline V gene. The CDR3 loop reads CASSPGLNTEAFF.

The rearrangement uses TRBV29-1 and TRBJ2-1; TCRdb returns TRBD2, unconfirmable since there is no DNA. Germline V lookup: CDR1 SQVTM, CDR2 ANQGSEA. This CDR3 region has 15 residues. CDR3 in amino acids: CSGGGWSGRDNEQFF.

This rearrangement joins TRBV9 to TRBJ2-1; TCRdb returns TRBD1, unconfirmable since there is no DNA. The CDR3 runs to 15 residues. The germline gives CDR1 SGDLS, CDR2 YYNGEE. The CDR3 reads CASSLLGDLFNEQFF.

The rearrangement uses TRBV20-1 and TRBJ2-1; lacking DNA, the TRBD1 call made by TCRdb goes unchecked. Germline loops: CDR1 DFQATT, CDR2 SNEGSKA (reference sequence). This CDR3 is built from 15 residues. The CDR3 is CSARVPGVTPNEQFF.

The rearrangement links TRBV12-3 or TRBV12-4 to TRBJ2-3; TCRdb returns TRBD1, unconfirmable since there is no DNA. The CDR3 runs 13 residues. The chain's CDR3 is CASLMSGTDTQYF.

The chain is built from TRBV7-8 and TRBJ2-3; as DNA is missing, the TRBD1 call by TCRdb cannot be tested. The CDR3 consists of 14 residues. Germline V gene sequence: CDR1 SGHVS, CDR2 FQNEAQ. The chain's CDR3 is CASSKGQLLDTQYF.

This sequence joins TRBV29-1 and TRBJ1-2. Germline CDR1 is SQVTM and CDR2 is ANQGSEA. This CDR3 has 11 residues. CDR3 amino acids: CSVVGGNGYTF.